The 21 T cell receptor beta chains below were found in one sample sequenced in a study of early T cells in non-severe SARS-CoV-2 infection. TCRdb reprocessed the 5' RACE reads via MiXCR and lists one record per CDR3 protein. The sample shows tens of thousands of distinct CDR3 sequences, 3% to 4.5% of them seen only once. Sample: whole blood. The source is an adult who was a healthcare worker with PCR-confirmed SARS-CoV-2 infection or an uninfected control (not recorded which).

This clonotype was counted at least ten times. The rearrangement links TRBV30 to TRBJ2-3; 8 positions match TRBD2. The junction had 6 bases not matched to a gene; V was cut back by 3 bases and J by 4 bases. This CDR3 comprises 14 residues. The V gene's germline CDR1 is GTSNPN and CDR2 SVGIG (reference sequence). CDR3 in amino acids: CAWRSGREADTQYF. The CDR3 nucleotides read TGTGCCTGGAGGAGCGGGAGAGAGGCAGATACGCAGTATTTT.

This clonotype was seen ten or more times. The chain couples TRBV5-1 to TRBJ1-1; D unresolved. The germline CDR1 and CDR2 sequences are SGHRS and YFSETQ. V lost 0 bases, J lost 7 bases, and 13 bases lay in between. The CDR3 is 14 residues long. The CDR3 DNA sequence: TGCGCCAGCAGCTTGGATCTTGGGATGGTTGAAGCTTTCTTT. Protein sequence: CASSLDLGMVEAFF.

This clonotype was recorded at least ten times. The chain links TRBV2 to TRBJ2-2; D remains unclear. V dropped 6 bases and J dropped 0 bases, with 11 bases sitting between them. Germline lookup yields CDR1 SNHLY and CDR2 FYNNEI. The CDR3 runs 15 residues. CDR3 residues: CASRKQLANTGELFF. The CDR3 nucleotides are TGTGCCAGCAGGAAACAGTTAGCGAACACCGGGGAGCTGTTTTTT.

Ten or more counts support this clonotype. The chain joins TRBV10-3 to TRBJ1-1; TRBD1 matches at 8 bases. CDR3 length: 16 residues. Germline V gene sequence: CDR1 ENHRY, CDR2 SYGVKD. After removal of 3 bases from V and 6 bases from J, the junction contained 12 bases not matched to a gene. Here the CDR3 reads CAISDSDRGRSAEAFF. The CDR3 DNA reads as TGTGCCATCAGTGACTCAGACAGGGGTAGATCGGCTGAAGCTTTCTTT.

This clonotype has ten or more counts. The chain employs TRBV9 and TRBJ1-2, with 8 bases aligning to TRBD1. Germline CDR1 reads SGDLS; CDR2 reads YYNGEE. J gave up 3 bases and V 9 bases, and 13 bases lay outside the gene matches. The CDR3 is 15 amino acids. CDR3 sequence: CAIPPGQARDYGYTF. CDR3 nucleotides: TGTGCCATCCCCCCGGGACAGGCGAGAGACTATGGCTACACCTTC.

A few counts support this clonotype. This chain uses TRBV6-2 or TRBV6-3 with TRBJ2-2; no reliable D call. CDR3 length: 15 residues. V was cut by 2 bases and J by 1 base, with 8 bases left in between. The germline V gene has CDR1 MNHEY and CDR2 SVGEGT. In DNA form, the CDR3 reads TGTGCCAGCAGTTACGATCGGGTGAACACCGGGGAGCTGTTTTTT. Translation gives CASSYDRVNTGELFF.

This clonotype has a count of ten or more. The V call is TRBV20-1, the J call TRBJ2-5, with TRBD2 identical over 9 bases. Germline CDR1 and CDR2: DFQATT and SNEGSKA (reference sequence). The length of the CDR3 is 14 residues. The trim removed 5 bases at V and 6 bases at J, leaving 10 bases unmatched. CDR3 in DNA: TGCAGTGCTGTCCCGGGACTAGCTGGGCAGACCCAGTACTTC. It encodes CSAVPGLAGQTQYF.

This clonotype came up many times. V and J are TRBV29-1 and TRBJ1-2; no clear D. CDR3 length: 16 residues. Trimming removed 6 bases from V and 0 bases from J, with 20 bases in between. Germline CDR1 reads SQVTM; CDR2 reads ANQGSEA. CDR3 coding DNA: TGCAGCGTCGCCGCCGCCCCGGGCAGTCCTAACTATGGCTACACCTTC. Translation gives CSVAAAPGSPNYGYTF.

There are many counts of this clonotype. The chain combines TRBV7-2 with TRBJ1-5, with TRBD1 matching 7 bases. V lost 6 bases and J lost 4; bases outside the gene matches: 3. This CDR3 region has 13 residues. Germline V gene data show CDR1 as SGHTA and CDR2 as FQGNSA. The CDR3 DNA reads TGTGCCAGCAGAGCGGACAGGAATCAGCCCCAGCATTTT. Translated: CASRADRNQPQHF.

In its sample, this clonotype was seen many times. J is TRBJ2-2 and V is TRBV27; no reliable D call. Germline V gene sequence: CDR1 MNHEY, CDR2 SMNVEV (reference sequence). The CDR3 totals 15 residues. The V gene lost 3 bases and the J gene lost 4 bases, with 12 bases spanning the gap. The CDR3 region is CASSFIVQSTGELFF. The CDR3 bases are TGTGCCAGCAGTTTCATTGTACAGTCCACCGGGGAGCTGTTTTTT.

This chain's CDR3 is CSASPGVGNEKLFF. DNA for the CDR3: TGCAGTGCTAGCCCGGGCGTGGGTAATGAAAAACTGTTTTTT. The chain uses TRBV20-1 and TRBJ1-4; D not certain. CDR3 length: 14 amino acids. Trimming took off 3 bases at V and 4 bases at J, with 12 bases between the two ends. Germline assignment: CDR1 DFQATT and CDR2 SNEGSKA (reference sequence).

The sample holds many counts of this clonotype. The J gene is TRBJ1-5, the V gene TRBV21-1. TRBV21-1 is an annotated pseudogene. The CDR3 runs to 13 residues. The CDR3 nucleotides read TGTGCCAGCAGCCAAGCCACTGATCAGCCCCAGCATTTT. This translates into CASSQATDQPQHF.

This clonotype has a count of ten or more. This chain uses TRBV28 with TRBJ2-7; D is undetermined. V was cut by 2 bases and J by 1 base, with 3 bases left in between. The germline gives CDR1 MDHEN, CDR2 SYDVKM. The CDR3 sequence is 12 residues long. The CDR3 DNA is TGTGCCAGCAGTTTAGTTTCCTACGAGCAGTACTTC. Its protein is CASSLVSYEQYF.

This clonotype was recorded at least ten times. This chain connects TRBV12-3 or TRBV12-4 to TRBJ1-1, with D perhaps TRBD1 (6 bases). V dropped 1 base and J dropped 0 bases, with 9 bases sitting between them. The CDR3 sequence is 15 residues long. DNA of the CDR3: TGTGCCAGCAGTTTAGAGACAGGACTGAACACTGAAGCTTTCTTT. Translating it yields CASSLETGLNTEAFF.

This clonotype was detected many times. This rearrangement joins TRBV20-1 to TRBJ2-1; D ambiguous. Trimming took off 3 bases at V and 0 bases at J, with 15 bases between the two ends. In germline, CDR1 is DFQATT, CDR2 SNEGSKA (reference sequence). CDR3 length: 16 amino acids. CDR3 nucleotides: TGCAGTGCTAGTCCAAACGCGCTCAGCTCCTACAATGAGCAGTTCTTC. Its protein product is CSASPNALSSYNEQFF.

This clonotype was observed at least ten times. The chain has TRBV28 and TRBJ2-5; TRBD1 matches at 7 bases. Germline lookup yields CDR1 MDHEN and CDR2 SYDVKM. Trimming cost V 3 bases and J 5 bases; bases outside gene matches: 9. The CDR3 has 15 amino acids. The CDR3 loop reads CASSFRGQGDETQYF. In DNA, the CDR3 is TGTGCCAGCAGTTTCAGAGGGCAGGGGGATGAGACCCAGTACTTC.

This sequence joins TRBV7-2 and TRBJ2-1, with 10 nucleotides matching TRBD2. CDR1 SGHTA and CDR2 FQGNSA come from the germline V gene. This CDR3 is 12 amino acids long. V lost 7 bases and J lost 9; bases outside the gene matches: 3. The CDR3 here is CASNQRGGEQFF. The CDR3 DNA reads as TGTGCCAGCAACCAGCGGGGGGGTGAGCAGTTCTTC.

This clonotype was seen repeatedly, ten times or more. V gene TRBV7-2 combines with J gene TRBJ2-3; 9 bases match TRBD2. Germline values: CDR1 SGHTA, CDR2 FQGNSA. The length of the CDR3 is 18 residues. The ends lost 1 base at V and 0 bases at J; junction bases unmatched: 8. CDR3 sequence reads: CASSLGFLAGLSTDTQYF. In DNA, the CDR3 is TGTGCCAGCAGCTTAGGTTTCCTAGCGGGACTGAGCACAGATACGCAGTATTTT.

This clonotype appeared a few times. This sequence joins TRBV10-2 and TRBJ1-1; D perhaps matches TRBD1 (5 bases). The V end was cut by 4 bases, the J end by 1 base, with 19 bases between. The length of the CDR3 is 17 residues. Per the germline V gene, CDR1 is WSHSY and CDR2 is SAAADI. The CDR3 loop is CASSGSTGWLSNTEAFF. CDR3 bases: TGCGCCAGCAGTGGTTCCACAGGTTGGCTCTCGAACACTGAAGCTTTCTTT.

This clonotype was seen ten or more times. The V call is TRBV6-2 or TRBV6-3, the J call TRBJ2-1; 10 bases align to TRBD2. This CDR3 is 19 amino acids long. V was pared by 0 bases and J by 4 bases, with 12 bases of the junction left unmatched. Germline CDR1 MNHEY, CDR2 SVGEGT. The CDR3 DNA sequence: TGTGCCAGCAGTTACTCCGTCAGGTCTAGCGGGAGATCATACAATGAGCAGTTCTTC. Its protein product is CASSYSVRSSGRSYNEQFF.

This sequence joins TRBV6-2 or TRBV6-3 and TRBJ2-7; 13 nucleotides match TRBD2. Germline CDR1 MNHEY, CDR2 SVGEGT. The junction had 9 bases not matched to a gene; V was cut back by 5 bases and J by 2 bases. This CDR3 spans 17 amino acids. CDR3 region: CASSKGLAGAPTYEQYF. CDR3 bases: TGTGCCAGCAGTAAAGGACTAGCGGGAGCACCAACCTACGAGCAGTACTTC.